A selection of T cell receptor beta chains follows, all from one sample in a study of early T cells in non-severe SARS-CoV-2 infection. From the 5' RACE reads, TCRdb called clonotypes with MiXCR, one entry per CDR3 protein. The table includes 40,000 to 60,000 distinct CDR3 sequences, about 4.6% detected once. The sample comprised whole blood. The receptors derive from an adult who was a healthcare worker with PCR-confirmed SARS-CoV-2 infection or an uninfected control (not recorded which). Each CDR3 is given with its conserved first and last residue. A D gene is named only where the DNA matches it firmly. Some rows mark clone size as missing; the rest say once, few, many or name a class of expanded clone.

cdr3_nt cdr3_aa v_call clone_size d_call j_call
TGCGCCAGCAGCTTGGAAGGGACGGCGAATGGCTACACCTTC CASSLEGTANGYTF TRBV5-1 . . TRBJ1-2
TGTGCCAGCAGTTACTCTTATAGGGGAGAGGATACGCAGTATTTT CASSYSYRGEDTQYF TRBV6-6 many . TRBJ2-3
TGTGCCAGCAGGAAGTCGGGACACCCCTCTTATGGCTACACCTTC CASRKSGHPSYGYTF TRBV6-6 many . TRBJ1-2
TGCAGTGCTAGAAGTGATGATGAGCAGTTCTTC CSARSDDEQFF TRBV20-1 many . TRBJ2-1
TGTGCCAGCAATCCCACTAGCGGGCCTTACAATGAGCAGTTCTTC CASNPTSGPYNEQFF TRBV6-6 many TRBD2 TRBJ2-1
TGCAGTGCGAGAGGGGTTGGGGAGACCCAGTACTTC CSARGVGETQYF TRBV20-1 few . TRBJ2-5
TGCAGTGCTAGTTCCCGAAGTGTGCGAGATACGCAGTATTTT CSASSRSVRDTQYF TRBV20-1 many . TRBJ2-3
TGTGCCAGCAGCCAAGTTGGGGACAGAAGCAACCGAAACATTCAGTACTTC CASSQVGDRSNRNIQYF TRBV3-1 . TRBD1 TRBJ2-4
TGTGCCAGCAGTCCTCAACCCCTCCTAGCAAGTCACACCAATCAGCCCCAGCATTTT CASSPQPLLASHTNQPQHF TRBV12-3/TRBV12-4 many . TRBJ1-5
TGTGCCAGCATCCGACTAGCGGGGGTTAGCTCCTACAATGAGCAGTTCTTC CASIRLAGVSSYNEQFF TRBV2 many TRBD2 TRBJ2-1
TGTGCCAGCAGTTGGGGGACTTCCTACGAGCAGTACTTC CASSWGTSYEQYF TRBV13 many . TRBJ2-7
TGTGCCAGTAGTATTACGGGGACCTACGAGCAGTACTTC CASSITGTYEQYF TRBV19 few . TRBJ2-7